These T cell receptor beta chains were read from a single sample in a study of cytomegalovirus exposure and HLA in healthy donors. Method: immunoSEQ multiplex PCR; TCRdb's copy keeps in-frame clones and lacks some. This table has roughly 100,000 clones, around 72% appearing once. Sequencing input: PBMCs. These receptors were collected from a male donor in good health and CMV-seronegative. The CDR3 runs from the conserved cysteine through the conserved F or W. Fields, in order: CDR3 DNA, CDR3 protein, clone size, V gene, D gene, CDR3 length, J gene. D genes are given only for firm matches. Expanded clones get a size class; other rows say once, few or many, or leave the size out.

CDR3 DNA: TGCGCCAGCCGGCGGGGGCGGTTAGAAGAGACCCAGTACTTC
CDR3 protein: CASRRGRLEETQYF
clone size: NA
V gene: TRBV5-1
D gene: NA
CDR3 length: 14
J gene: TRBJ2-5

CDR3 DNA: TGTGCCAGCAGCCTCGAACTCAGGGGGCGCGACACTGAAGCTTTCTTT
CDR3 protein: CASSLELRGRDTEAFF
clone size: NA
V gene: TRBV11-3
D gene: TRBD1
CDR3 length: 16
J gene: TRBJ1-1

CDR3 DNA: TGTGCCAGCAGTGAGAGGGGGGTGGCTAGCGGGAGGTTACACGAGCAGTACTTC
CDR3 protein: CASSERGVASGRLHEQYF
clone size: NA
V gene: TRBV6-1
D gene: TRBD2
CDR3 length: 18
J gene: TRBJ2-7

CDR3 DNA: TGTGCCACCAGCAGAGGTGTCGGGACTAGATCAGATACGCAGTATTTT
CDR3 protein: CATSRGVGTRSDTQYF
clone size: NA
V gene: TRBV15
D gene: TRBD2
CDR3 length: 16
J gene: TRBJ2-3

CDR3 DNA: TGCAGCGCCCCTCCCGGGGGCACAGATACGCAGTATTTT
CDR3 protein: CSAPPGGTDTQYF
clone size: NA
V gene: TRBV29-1
D gene: NA
CDR3 length: 13
J gene: TRBJ2-3

CDR3 DNA: TGTGCCAGCAGTTATAGTAGCGGGATTACAGATACGCAGTATTTT
CDR3 protein: CASSYSSGITDTQYF
clone size: NA
V gene: TRBV6-5
D gene: TRBD2
CDR3 length: 15
J gene: TRBJ2-3

CDR3 DNA: TGCGCCAGCGGACTAGCGGGAAGCTACGAGCAGTACTTC
CDR3 protein: CASGLAGSYEQYF
clone size: NA
V gene: TRBV4-1
D gene: TRBD2
CDR3 length: 13
J gene: TRBJ2-7

CDR3 DNA: TGTGCCAGCAGCTCCCCCTCAGCGAGACGAGGTTCCGAGCAGTACTTC
CDR3 protein: CASSSPSARRGSEQYF
clone size: NA
V gene: TRBV13
D gene: NA
CDR3 length: 16
J gene: TRBJ2-7

CDR3 DNA: TGTGCCAGCAGCTTAACCCAAGCTAATGAAGCTTTCTTT
CDR3 protein: CASSLTQANEAFF
clone size: NA
V gene: TRBV11-2
D gene: NA
CDR3 length: 13
J gene: TRBJ1-1

CDR3 DNA: TGTGCCTGGAGTACGCCGGGACTAGCGCTTAAGCAGTTCTTC
CDR3 protein: CAWSTPGLALKQFF
clone size: NA
V gene: TRBV30
D gene: TRBD2
CDR3 length: 14
J gene: TRBJ2-1

CDR3 DNA: TGTGCCCGGAAGAGGGCGGGCAATTCACCCCTCCACTTT
CDR3 protein: CARKRAGNSPLHF
clone size: NA
V gene: TRBV30
D gene: NA
CDR3 length: 13
J gene: TRBJ1-6

CDR3 DNA: TGTGCCAGCAGCTTGGCAGGGACTAGCGGGAGGGGCGAGCAGTTCTTC
CDR3 protein: CASSLAGTSGRGEQFF
clone size: NA
V gene: TRBV5-4
D gene: TRBD2
CDR3 length: 16
J gene: TRBJ2-1

CDR3 DNA: TGTGCCAGCAGCTTAAACGGGATGGACGAGCAGTACTTC
CDR3 protein: CASSLNGMDEQYF
clone size: NA
V gene: TRBV7-3
D gene: NA
CDR3 length: 13
J gene: TRBJ2-7

CDR3 DNA: TGCGCCAGCAGCTTTCAGGGCCTCCCTGGAAACACCATATATTTT
CDR3 protein: CASSFQGLPGNTIYF
clone size: NA
V gene: TRBV5-1
D gene: NA
CDR3 length: 15
J gene: TRBJ1-3

CDR3 DNA: TGTGCCAGCAGCTTAGACATCAGGGTTAACAATGAGCAGTTCTTC
CDR3 protein: CASSLDIRVNNEQFF
clone size: NA
V gene: TRBV11-1
D gene: NA
CDR3 length: 15
J gene: TRBJ2-1

CDR3 DNA: TGCGCCAGCAGCCAAGAGCTAGCGGGAGGTACCCAAGAGACCCAGTACTTC
CDR3 protein: CASSQELAGGTQETQYF
clone size: NA
V gene: TRBV4-3
D gene: TRBD2
CDR3 length: 17
J gene: TRBJ2-5

CDR3 DNA: TGCGCCAGCAGCTCCCTCCCTAAATTAAAAGGGGTTTATGAGCAGTTCTTC
CDR3 protein: CASSSLPKLKGVYEQFF
clone size: NA
V gene: TRBV5-1
D gene: NA
CDR3 length: 17
J gene: TRBJ2-1

CDR3 DNA: TGTGCCAGCAGTCTCGAACGGGACTTCTACGGCGAGCAGTACTTC
CDR3 protein: CASSLERDFYGEQYF
clone size: NA
V gene: TRBV5-4
D gene: NA
CDR3 length: 15
J gene: TRBJ2-7

CDR3 DNA: TGTGCCAGCAGCCAATTCGGAGTGCCCGGGGAGCTATTTTTT
CDR3 protein: CASSQFGVPGELFF
clone size: NA
V gene: TRBV14
D gene: NA
CDR3 length: 14
J gene: TRBJ2-2

CDR3 DNA: TGTGCCAGCAGTCTCGGACTAGATCGAGGTCGGGCAGATACGCAGTATTTT
CDR3 protein: CASSLGLDRGRADTQYF
clone size: NA
V gene: TRBV7-2
D gene: TRBD2
CDR3 length: 17
J gene: TRBJ2-3

CDR3 DNA: TGTGCCAGCAGTCCCGGGACTAGCGGGAGTCGAAATGAGCAGTTCTTC
CDR3 protein: CASSPGTSGSRNEQFF
clone size: NA
V gene: TRBV27
D gene: TRBD2
CDR3 length: 16
J gene: TRBJ2-1

CDR3 DNA: TGTGCCAGTAGTCCAACAGGGGGTATCCTGAACACTGAAGCTTTCTTT
CDR3 protein: CASSPTGGILNTEAFF
clone size: NA
V gene: TRBV19
D gene: TRBD1
CDR3 length: 16
J gene: TRBJ1-1

CDR3 DNA: TGTGCCAGCAGCGTAGCTCTTATTACAGGGGGCGCCTACAATGAGCAGTTCTTC
CDR3 protein: CASSVALITGGAYNEQFF
clone size: NA
V gene: TRBV9
D gene: TRBD1
CDR3 length: 18
J gene: TRBJ2-1

CDR3 DNA: TGTGCCAGCAGTTACACTGGCGGATCCTACAATGAGCAGTTCTTC
CDR3 protein: CASSYTGGSYNEQFF
clone size: NA
V gene: TRBV6-5
D gene: NA
CDR3 length: 15
J gene: TRBJ2-1

CDR3 DNA: TGTGCCATCAGTGATCTGGGGGAGGGCCCTGAGCAGTTCTTC
CDR3 protein: CAISDLGEGPEQFF
clone size: NA
V gene: TRBV10-3
D gene: TRBD2
CDR3 length: 14
J gene: TRBJ2-1

CDR3 DNA: TGTGCCAGCAGCTTGGCGGGCCTAGCGGGTTCGTCGTACTTC
CDR3 protein: CASSLAGLAGSSYF
clone size: NA
V gene: TRBV5-6
D gene: TRBD2
CDR3 length: 14
J gene: TRBJ2-7

CDR3 DNA: TGTGCCAGCAGCTTAGCGACCGTACAGGGTTCCGAGCAGTACTTC
CDR3 protein: CASSLATVQGSEQYF
clone size: NA
V gene: TRBV11-2
D gene: NA
CDR3 length: 15
J gene: TRBJ2-7

CDR3 DNA: TGCGCCAGCAGGCGGGAGAGTCGGACCGGGGAGCTGTTTTTT
CDR3 protein: CASRRESRTGELFF
clone size: once
V gene: TRBV10-2
D gene: TRBD2
CDR3 length: 14
J gene: TRBJ2-2

CDR3 DNA: TGCGCCAGCAGCCAACAAGGGACAGGCGGCGAGCAGTACTTC
CDR3 protein: CASSQQGTGGEQYF
clone size: few
V gene: TRBV4-3
D gene: TRBD1
CDR3 length: 14
J gene: TRBJ2-7

CDR3 DNA: TGTGCCAGCAGTTTGACAGGACCATCCTACGAGCAGTACTTC
CDR3 protein: CASSLTGPSYEQYF
clone size: medium-sized
V gene: TRBV6-1
D gene: NA
CDR3 length: 14
J gene: TRBJ2-7

CDR3 DNA: TGTGCCAGCAGCTTAGTTTTGTCCGGGTACAATGAGCAGTTCTTC
CDR3 protein: CASSLVLSGYNEQFF
clone size: NA
V gene: TRBV7-9
D gene: NA
CDR3 length: 15
J gene: TRBJ2-1

CDR3 DNA: TGTGCCAGTAGTCTGGGGACAGAGGCACTCGACGAGCAGTACTTC
CDR3 protein: CASSLGTEALDEQYF
clone size: NA
V gene: TRBV19
D gene: TRBD1
CDR3 length: 15
J gene: TRBJ2-7

CDR3 DNA: TGTGCCATCAGTGGGGACAGGGGGCTGGGGGAGCAGTACTTC
CDR3 protein: CAISGDRGLGEQYF
clone size: NA
V gene: TRBV10-3
D gene: TRBD1
CDR3 length: 14
J gene: TRBJ2-7

CDR3 DNA: TGTGCCAGCAGTCTAACTGAAAACAATGAGCAGTTCTTC
CDR3 protein: CASSLTENNEQFF
clone size: many
V gene: TRBV6-4
D gene: NA
CDR3 length: 13
J gene: TRBJ2-1

CDR3 DNA: TGTGCCAGCAGCCTAAGTAGGCGCGGGACTGGTGAGCAGTACTTC
CDR3 protein: CASSLSRRGTGEQYF
clone size: once
V gene: TRBV7-8
D gene: NA
CDR3 length: 15
J gene: TRBJ2-5

CDR3 DNA: TGTGCCTGGGATACTAGCGGGCAGGAGGAGACCCAGTACTTC
CDR3 protein: CAWDTSGQEETQYF
clone size: NA
V gene: TRBV30
D gene: TRBD2
CDR3 length: 14
J gene: TRBJ2-5

CDR3 DNA: TGTGCCTGGAGTCCGGGACAGGGGAATCAGCCCCAGCATTTT
CDR3 protein: CAWSPGQGNQPQHF
clone size: NA
V gene: TRBV30
D gene: TRBD1
CDR3 length: 14
J gene: TRBJ1-5

CDR3 DNA: TGTGCCAGCAGCTTGGCGGGGATTGAGCAGTTCTTC
CDR3 protein: CASSLAGIEQFF
clone size: few
V gene: TRBV5-5
D gene: NA
CDR3 length: 12
J gene: TRBJ2-1

CDR3 DNA: TGTGCCAGCAGCTTATTGGGGTTTAGCGGGAGCGCGAGCTCCTACAATGAGCAGTTCTTC
CDR3 protein: CASSLLGFSGSASSYNEQFF
clone size: NA
V gene: TRBV7-8
D gene: TRBD2
CDR3 length: 20
J gene: TRBJ2-1

CDR3 DNA: TGCGCCAGCAGCCGGACTAGCGGGAGGGCAGATACGCAGTATTTT
CDR3 protein: CASSRTSGRADTQYF
clone size: NA
V gene: TRBV5-1
D gene: TRBD2
CDR3 length: 15
J gene: TRBJ2-3

CDR3 DNA: TGTGCCAGCAGTGAAGTCTTCGGCTACGAGCAGTACTTC
CDR3 protein: CASSEVFGYEQYF
clone size: few
V gene: TRBV2
D gene: NA
CDR3 length: 13
J gene: TRBJ2-7

CDR3 DNA: TGTGCCAGTAGTATGCGACTAGAGGCGGATCAGTACTTC
CDR3 protein: CASSMRLEADQYF
clone size: NA
V gene: TRBV19
D gene: NA
CDR3 length: 13
J gene: TRBJ2-4

CDR3 DNA: TGTGCCAGCAGTTACGTCCGAGAAGGAAACACCATATATTTT
CDR3 protein: CASSYVREGNTIYF
clone size: NA
V gene: TRBV6-6
D gene: NA
CDR3 length: 14
J gene: TRBJ1-3

CDR3 DNA: TGTGCCAGCAGCCGACAGGCGGGTCAGCCCCAGCATTTT
CDR3 protein: CASSRQAGQPQHF
clone size: few
V gene: TRBV13
D gene: NA
CDR3 length: 13
J gene: TRBJ1-5

CDR3 DNA: TGTGCCAGCAGCTTATCTGGCAGTACCTACGAGCAGTACTTC
CDR3 protein: CASSLSGSTYEQYF
clone size: NA
V gene: TRBV7-9
D gene: NA
CDR3 length: 14
J gene: TRBJ2-7

CDR3 DNA: TGTGCCAGCAGCCAGCCCCGGACTAGCGGGAGGGCCCACTACGAGCAGTACTTC
CDR3 protein: CASSQPRTSGRAHYEQYF
clone size: NA
V gene: TRBV4-2
D gene: TRBD2
CDR3 length: 18
J gene: TRBJ2-7

CDR3 DNA: TGTGCCAGCTCACTACCTCGGACAGGTCGTAGGAACACTGAAGCTTTCTTT
CDR3 protein: CASSLPRTGRRNTEAFF
clone size: NA
V gene: TRBV18
D gene: TRBD1
CDR3 length: 17
J gene: TRBJ1-1

CDR3 DNA: TGTGCCAGCAGCTTAACCCAGGGTCCGAACACCGGGGAGCTGTTTTTT
CDR3 protein: CASSLTQGPNTGELFF
clone size: NA
V gene: TRBV11-2
D gene: NA
CDR3 length: 16
J gene: TRBJ2-2

CDR3 DNA: TGTGCCAGCAGTGCGACTAGCGGGAGAACCGGGGAGCTGTTTTTT
CDR3 protein: CASSATSGRTGELFF
clone size: NA
V gene: TRBV2
D gene: TRBD2
CDR3 length: 15
J gene: TRBJ2-2

CDR3 DNA: TGCAGCGTTCGGGACAGGGTATCTGGAAACACCATATATTTT
CDR3 protein: CSVRDRVSGNTIYF
clone size: NA
V gene: TRBV29-1
D gene: TRBD1
CDR3 length: 14
J gene: TRBJ1-3

CDR3 DNA: TGTGCCATCAGTGCCGCGGGGACTCAAGAGACCCAGTACTTC
CDR3 protein: CAISAAGTQETQYF
clone size: NA
V gene: TRBV10-3
D gene: NA
CDR3 length: 14
J gene: TRBJ2-5

CDR3 DNA: TGCGCCAGCAGCCAGGCTAGCGGGAGGAGGACCGGGGAGCTGTTTTTT
CDR3 protein: CASSQASGRRTGELFF
clone size: NA
V gene: TRBV4-1
D gene: TRBD2
CDR3 length: 16
J gene: TRBJ2-2

CDR3 DNA: TGCGCCAGCAGCTTGCCGGGACTAGGGGGTTACAATGAGCAGTTCTTC
CDR3 protein: CASSLPGLGGYNEQFF
clone size: NA
V gene: TRBV5-1
D gene: TRBD2
CDR3 length: 16
J gene: TRBJ2-1

CDR3 DNA: TGTGCCTGGGCGAGGGGGTTCCAAGAGACCCAGTACTTC
CDR3 protein: CAWARGFQETQYF
clone size: NA
V gene: TRBV30
D gene: NA
CDR3 length: 13
J gene: TRBJ2-5

CDR3 DNA: TGTGCCAGCAGCGTGGGGTCGGGGGAGGGGCAAGAGACCCAGTACTTC
CDR3 protein: CASSVGSGEGQETQYF
clone size: NA
V gene: TRBV2
D gene: TRBD2
CDR3 length: 16
J gene: TRBJ2-5

CDR3 DNA: TGCGCCAGCAGGGCAGTCCGGGGAGACACTGAAGCTTTCTTT
CDR3 protein: CASRAVRGDTEAFF
clone size: few
V gene: TRBV5-1
D gene: NA
CDR3 length: 14
J gene: TRBJ1-1

CDR3 DNA: TGTGCCAGCAGTCCGGGACAGGGGGGCACTGAAGCTTTCTTT
CDR3 protein: CASSPGQGGTEAFF
clone size: NA
V gene: TRBV6-6
D gene: TRBD1
CDR3 length: 14
J gene: TRBJ1-1

CDR3 DNA: TGTGCCAGCAGTACCGACGGGGAGGACACTGAAGCTTTCTTT
CDR3 protein: CASSTDGEDTEAFF
clone size: NA
V gene: TRBV2
D gene: NA
CDR3 length: 14
J gene: TRBJ1-1

CDR3 DNA: TGTGCCAGCAGCTTAAACATGAACACTGAAGCTTTCTTT
CDR3 protein: CASSLNMNTEAFF
clone size: NA
V gene: TRBV13
D gene: NA
CDR3 length: 13
J gene: TRBJ1-1

CDR3 DNA: TGTGCCAGCAGCGTAGCCGCCACGGACACTGAAGCTTTCTTT
CDR3 protein: CASSVAATDTEAFF
clone size: NA
V gene: TRBV9
D gene: NA
CDR3 length: 14
J gene: TRBJ1-1